The 2 T cell receptor beta chains listed next were all sequenced from one sample in a study of blood T cells in healthy people across ages. The use of a sample-barcoded 5' primer and a J-beta primer mix characterized a second PCR of roughly 6 to 11 cycles. Each CDR3 protein is one row after TCRdb ran MiXCR on the 5' RACE reads. The sample has 790,000 or so distinct CDR3 sequences, about 61% seen once. The sequencing input was blood. Every receptor here comes from a man aged 35-49 years in good health.

The chain combines TRBV6-4 with TRBJ2-6; perhaps D is TRBD1 or TRBD2 (5 bases each). The CDR3 consists of 15 residues. Germline CDR1 is MRHNA and CDR2 is SNTAGT. Trimming shortened V by 3 bases and J by 0 bases, and 6 bases separated the two germline ends. CDR3 bases: TGTGCCAGCAGTGAGGGGGACTCTGGGGCCAACGTCCTGACTTTC. Translating gives CASSEGDSGANVLTF.

This clonotype has more than one count but fewer than ten. The germline gene is not matched at one end of the junction; a read error may be the cause. This chain joins TRBV28 and TRBJ2-5; D not resolved. The germline V gene has CDR1 MDHEN and CDR2 SYDVKM. This CDR3 has 13 amino acids. CDR3 nucleotides: TGCGCCAGCAGCTTGCTGTACCAAGAGACCCAGTACTTC. It yields the protein CASSLLYQETQYF.